This T cell receptor (beta chain) was found in a study of CD8+ T cells in alopecia areata. Study as a whole: By percentage of affected scalp area, the severity of treated patients was scored. Study results and limitations: Scalp samples also yield sequences from resident alphabeta T cells of normal skin. It was less clear whether patients shared TCRs than it was in mice, possibly because of HLA.

Once RNA had been extracted, it was reverse transcribed into cDNA to act as the sequencing template. Repertoires were generated with immunoSEQ multiplex PCR, while TCRdb's copy carries only in-frame clones and drops some. The sample has about 180,000 clones, approximately 53% seen once. Looked up from germline, CDR1 is SGDLS and CDR2 is YYNGEE. V gave up 0 bases and J gave up 7 bases, with 11 bases separating them. The length of the CDR3 is 15 residues. The table lists this clone with a few counts. The target antigen is unknown. Specified treatment: oral pan-JAK inhibitor, 5-10 mg twice daily. The TCR was taken from a human donor with alopecia areata. The sample in question was CD8+ T cells sorted from blood, obtained at week 24, from a patient treated with tofacitinib. The V call is TRBV9, the J call TRBJ1-6, with D perhaps matching TRBD1 (5 bases). This chain's CDR3 is CASSVDPGQNSPLHF. Written as DNA, the CDR3 is TGTGCCAGCAGCGTAGACCCAGGGCAAAATTCACCCCTCCACTTT.